The rows below give T cell receptor beta chains drawn from one sample of a study of T cell responses to AZD1222 COVID-19 vaccine. The repertoire was sequenced with immunoSEQ multiplex PCR; TCRdb's copy has only in-frame clones and lacks some. Here the sample spans approximately 110,000 clones, roughly 90% being singletons. Source: peripheral blood, taken on day 0 of AZD1222 vaccination. The receptors shown here come from an adult in good health. The CDR3 runs from the conserved cysteine through the conserved F or W. The order of the fields is J gene, D gene, clone size, V gene, CDR3 DNA, CDR3 protein. D genes are given only for firm matches. Only some rows state a clone size, as once, few, many or a class for expanded clones.

>TRBJ1-6|TRBD1|-|TRBV7-9
TGTGCCAGCAAACAGACAGGGGGGTCACCCCTCCACTTT
CASKQTGGSPLHF
>TRBJ1-6|-|-|TRBV5-1
TGCGCCAGCAGCTTGGAGGGGGATAATTCACCCCTCCACTTT
CASSLEGDNSPLHF
>TRBJ2-1|TRBD2|-|TRBV7-8
TGTGCCAGCAGCCAAATCACTAGCGGGAGGGCCTATGAGCAGTTCTTC
CASSQITSGRAYEQFF
>TRBJ2-2|TRBD2|-|TRBV18
TGTGCCAGCTCGGTAGCGGGGGAGCACACCGGGGAGCTGTTTTTT
CASSVAGEHTGELFF
>TRBJ2-7|-|-|TRBV6-5
TGTGCCAGCAGTTACTCGGGGCAGGGCTCCTACGAGCAGTACTTC
CASSYSGQGSYEQYF
>TRBJ1-4|TRBD1|-|TRBV9
TGTGCCAGCAGCGTATCGCCCGGGACAGGGGATGAAAAACTGTTTTTT
CASSVSPGTGDEKLFF
>TRBJ2-1|TRBD1|-|TRBV2
TGTGCCAGCAGTGCCGACAGGGTATCCTACAATGAGCAGTTCTTC
CASSADRVSYNEQFF
>TRBJ1-3|-|-|TRBV9
TGTGCCAGCTCCGAGGGGGGGGCTGGAAACACCATATATTTT
CASSEGGAGNTIYF
>TRBJ1-4|TRBD1|-|TRBV28
TGTGCCAGCAGTTTAATACAGGGGGGAAATGAAAAACTGTTTTTT
CASSLIQGGNEKLFF
>TRBJ2-3|-|-|TRBV5-1
TGCGCCAGCAGCTTGGTGGGGGACGCTACGCAGTATTTT
CASSLVGDATQYF
>TRBJ1-5|-|-|TRBV7-8
TGTGCCAGCAGCCGAGCGGTATTTGGGGGAAATCAGCCCCAGCATTTT
CASSRAVFGGNQPQHF
>TRBJ2-3|-|-|TRBV19
TGTGCCAGTAGTGTCCCAGGGGAACAGGGAGATACGCAGTATTTT
CASSVPGEQGDTQYF
>TRBJ1-6|-|-|TRBV6-5
TGTGCCAGCCACCTGACAGAGAGGTCACCCCTCCACTTT
CASHLTERSPLHF
>TRBJ1-1|-|-|TRBV7-9
TGTGCCAGCAGCTCGCAATTGAACACTGAAGCTTTCTTT
CASSSQLNTEAFF
>TRBJ2-7|-|once|TRBV7-2
TGTGCCAGCGGGAGAAGAGGGAGTAGGGACGAGCAGTACTTC
CASGRRGSRDEQYF
>TRBJ2-3|-|-|TRBV19
TGTGCCAGCGCTGACCGCACAGATACGCAGTATTTT
CASADRTDTQYF
>TRBJ1-1|-|-|TRBV19
TGTGCCAGTAGCAGATCCGCAGGGGAGGCTGAAGCTTTCTTT
CASSRSAGEAEAFF
>TRBJ1-2|-|-|TRBV28
TGTGCCAGCAGTCCGTCCTCGGAACTCAAGAACACCTTC
CASSPSSELKNTF
>TRBJ1-5|-|once|TRBV6-5
TGTGCCAGCAGTTACTCGATCGCGGGGCCCCAGCATTTT
CASSYSIAGPQHF
>TRBJ1-1|-|-|TRBV7-9
TGTGCCAGCGAACAGCGGATGAACACTGAAGCTTTCTTT
CASEQRMNTEAFF
>TRBJ1-1|-|-|TRBV7-9
TGTGCCAGCAGTCAAGGCCAGGGGACTGAAGCTTTCTTT
CASSQGQGTEAFF
>TRBJ2-7|TRBD2|-|TRBV5-1
TGCGCCAGCAGCTCGACTAGCGGGAGATCCGAGCAGTACTTC
CASSSTSGRSEQYF
>TRBJ2-7|-|-|TRBV5-1
TGCGCCAGCAGCAGGGAAGAGATGCGAGCGCAGTACTTC
CASSREEMRAQYF
>TRBJ2-1|-|-|TRBV12-5
TGTGCTAGTGGTTTGCCATACCTCAATGAGCAGTTCTTC
CASGLPYLNEQFF
>TRBJ1-6|TRBD1|-|TRBV30
TGTGCCTGGAGCGAGGGACAGGGGAATTCACCCCTCCACTTT
CAWSEGQGNSPLHF
>TRBJ1-1|-|-|TRBV3-1/TRBV3-2
TGTGCCAGCAGCCCCCGAGACCGGAACACTGAAGCTTTCTTT
CASSPRDRNTEAFF
>TRBJ2-5|-|-|TRBV4-1
TGCGCCAGCAGCCAAGATCGGTCCCAGGGGAAGACCCAGTACTTC
CASSQDRSQGKTQYF
>TRBJ2-5|-|-|TRBV18
TGTGCCAGCTCACCTCTGAATGGGGGAGAAGAGACCCAGTACTTC
CASSPLNGGEETQYF
>TRBJ2-3|-|-|TRBV5-5
TGTGCCAGCACCAGGAGAGGCACAGATACGCAGTATTTT
CASTRRGTDTQYF
>TRBJ1-2|TRBD1|-|TRBV30
TGTGCCTGGAGTGCGACAGGGGGCTACACCTTC
CAWSATGGYTF
>TRBJ2-3|-|-|TRBV6-4
TGTGCCAGCAGTGACTCCCTGGAGATAAGCACAGATACGCAGTATTTT
CASSDSLEISTDTQYF
>TRBJ2-7|-|-|TRBV6-5
TGTGCCAGCAGTTACTCGGAGGCCTTAGGAGCCTACGAGCAGTACTTC
CASSYSEALGAYEQYF
>TRBJ2-1|-|-|TRBV27
TGTGCCAGCAGTCCCCGGGACTCCTCCTACAATGAGCAGTTCTTC
CASSPRDSSYNEQFF
>TRBJ2-7|-|-|TRBV30
TGTGCCTGGAGGAAGGCAGGGTTGAACGAGCAGTACTTC
CAWRKAGLNEQYF
>TRBJ2-1|TRBD2|-|TRBV7-2
TGTGCCAGCAGCTTATTGGCGGGGGGGAACGATGAGCAGTTCTTC
CASSLLAGGNDEQFF
>TRBJ2-1|-|-|TRBV28
TGTGCCAGCAGTTTATCGGCGTCCAAGCTCAATGAGCAGTTCTTC
CASSLSASKLNEQFF
>TRBJ1-6|-|-|TRBV19
TGTGCCAGTGAAGACAGCGGGATAGGGAATTCACCCCTCCACTTT
CASEDSGIGNSPLHF
>TRBJ1-1|-|-|TRBV7-9
TGTGCCAGCAGCTTATACGGAAGGCGCATGAACACTGAAGCTTTCTTT
CASSLYGRRMNTEAFF
>TRBJ2-7|-|-|TRBV28
TGTGCCAGCAGTTTCCCCGCCTTTCCCGAGCAGTACTTC
CASSFPAFPEQYF
>TRBJ2-7|-|-|TRBV7-9
TGTGCCAGCAGCCCCCCTGGGGGGGGCCAGGAGCAGTACTTC
CASSPPGGGQEQYF
>TRBJ1-6|-|few|TRBV5-1
TGCGCCAGCAGCTCCGGGGCCGGAGGGTCATTTTCACCCCTCCACTTT
CASSSGAGGSFSPLHF
>TRBJ1-3|-|-|TRBV2
TGTGCCAGCAGTTTAGAGAGCTCTGGAAACACCATATATTTT
CASSLESSGNTIYF
>TRBJ1-1|-|medium-sized|TRBV6-1
TGTGCCAGCAGCCAGGAGTTTATGGCTTTCTTT
CASSQEFMAFF
>TRBJ1-4|-|few|TRBV5-4
TGTGCCAGCAGCTCTCTCCGGGGTGCTGAGAATGAAAAACTGTTTTTT
CASSSLRGAENEKLFF
>TRBJ1-1|-|-|TRBV23-1
TGCGCCAGCAGTCCTCTGGGGCACCTAAGAAAGAATGAAGCTTTCTTT
CASSPLGHLRKNEAFF
>TRBJ1-4|-|once|TRBV6-5
TGTGCCAGCAGTCCCTCAGGGGCTACCAATGAAAAACTGTTTTTT
CASSPSGATNEKLFF
>TRBJ1-4|-|-|TRBV2
TGTGCCAGTTTGAAGGAGCCAAGCGAAAAACTGTTTTTT
CASLKEPSEKLFF
>TRBJ1-2|-|-|TRBV19
TGTGCCAGTAGTATGGACAAGAACTATGGCTACACCTTC
CASSMDKNYGYTF
>TRBJ2-5|-|-|TRBV6-5
TGTGCCAGCAGTTACTCGTCAGGCCAAGAGACCCAGTACTTC
CASSYSSGQETQYF
>TRBJ2-7|TRBD1|few|TRBV7-9
TGTGCCAGCAGCTTCAGGGGGGAGCAGTACTTC
CASSFRGEQYF
>TRBJ2-3|-|-|TRBV5-5
TGTGCCAGCAGCTTGGCCAGGCTAGCACTCGATACGCAGTATTTT
CASSLARLALDTQYF
>TRBJ2-5|-|-|TRBV29-1
TGCAGCGTTGAAAGCCGGAGGGGAAAAGAGACCCAGTACTTC
CSVESRRGKETQYF
>TRBJ2-6|-|-|TRBV18
TGTGCCAGCTCCGGAATTTCTGGGGCCAACGTCCTGACTTTC
CASSGISGANVLTF
>TRBJ1-2|-|-|TRBV30
TGTGCCTGGAGTCGACAGGACGGGGGCTACACCTTC
CAWSRQDGGYTF
>TRBJ2-1|TRBD1|-|TRBV10-3
TGTGCCATCAGAAGGGGTCAGGGGGATTCCAATGAGCAGTTCTTC
CAIRRGQGDSNEQFF
>TRBJ1-2|-|-|TRBV19
TGTGCCAGTAGTATGGGAAGGACGGGATCTAGGGGCTACACCTTC
CASSMGRTGSRGYTF
>TRBJ2-7|TRBD1|-|TRBV4-1
TGCGCCAGCAGCCCAACGGGACAGGGGGCTCAGCAGTACTTC
CASSPTGQGAQQYF
>TRBJ2-7|-|-|TRBV18
TGTGCCAGCTCACCTGAGACACCTCGTGGAGAGCAGTACTTC
CASSPETPRGEQYF
>TRBJ2-5|-|-|TRBV27
TGTGCCAGCAGTCCCAATCAAGAGACCCAGTACTTC
CASSPNQETQYF